This T cell receptor beta chain was sequenced during a study of T-cell reconstitution after alpha-beta-depleted transplantation in children. V was clipped by 6 bases and J by 5 bases, with 19 bases between them. Germline values: CDR1 DFQATT, CDR2 SNEGSKA (reference sequence). The length of the CDR3 is 14 residues. The authors prepared the TCRbeta library with unique molecular identifiers. TCRdb re-analysed the PCR reads in MiXCR, keeping a single row per CDR3 protein. The table shows approximately 640,000 distinct CDR3 sequences, with 15% to 20% occurring only once. This clonotype showed up many times.

This specimen consisted of PBMCs from the stem cell graft donor, obtained from the stem cell graft. The chain joins TRBV20-1 to TRBJ1-2, with a weak D call TRBD1 (6 bases). The source of this sequence is a human donor who donated a stem cell graft to a child with acute myeloid leukemia. DNA for the CDR3: TGCAGTGCGTTAGAGGGGACACCGATTTATGGCTACACCTTC. Residues: CSALEGTPIYGYTF.